The rows below give T cell receptor beta chains drawn from one sample of a study of blood T cell repertoires in COVID-19. TCRdb's table, derived via immunoSEQ multiplex PCR, lists solely in-frame clones and lacks some. The table includes about 260,000 clones, approximately 89% detected once. The sample taken for sequencing was peripheral blood. These receptors originate from a man between 40 and 49 years old who had recovered from COVID-19. The CDR3 runs from the conserved cysteine through the conserved F or W. D genes are given only for firm matches. The size field is filled for only some rows; it gives once, few, many or a size class.

TRBV5-6	13	-	-	TRBJ1-2	TGTGCCAGCAGCTTGTCACCGGGAGGGGGCTACACCTTC	CASSLSPGGGYTF
TRBV10-3	11	-	-	TRBJ2-1	TGTGCCACCCTCCACAACAATGAGCAGTTCTTC	CATLHNNEQFF
TRBV11-2	16	few	TRBD1	TRBJ1-4	TGTGCCAGCAGCTTAGGATTGAGGACAGGGCAGGAAAAACTGTTTTTT	CASSLGLRTGQEKLFF
TRBV12-3/TRBV12-4	13	-	-	TRBJ1-3	TGTGCCAGCAGTTTCCTTTATGGAAACACCATATATTTT	CASSFLYGNTIYF
TRBV18	16	-	-	TRBJ2-4	TGTGCCAGCTCACCAAGGGACACCCAAGCCAAAAACATTCAGTACTTC	CASSPRDTQAKNIQYF
TRBV19	14	-	TRBD2	TRBJ2-7	TGTGCCAGTAGTTTGCGGGGGGGAAGGAACGAGCAGTACTTC	CASSLRGGRNEQYF
TRBV5-5	15	-	TRBD1	TRBJ2-7	TGTGCCAGCAGCCGTGGGGGGACAGGGGGCTACGAGCAGTACTTC	CASSRGGTGGYEQYF
TRBV4-3	16	few	-	TRBJ2-7	TGCGCCAGCAGCCAAGGTCTTGGACAGAGGTCCTACGAGCAGTACTTC	CASSQGLGQRSYEQYF
TRBV27	14	few	-	TRBJ2-2	TGTGCCAGCAGTTTAATTTTCGACACCGGGGAGCTGTTTTTT	CASSLIFDTGELFF
TRBV2	14	-	TRBD1	TRBJ1-2	TGTGCCAGCAGTAAATGGGACAGTAACTATGGCTACACCTTC	CASSKWDSNYGYTF
TRBV19	15	-	-	TRBJ1-1	TGTGCCAGTAGTAGGGGGGGAGCGGTGAACACTGAAGCTTTCTTT	CASSRGGAVNTEAFF
TRBV6-2/TRBV6-3	17	-	-	TRBJ1-2	TGTGCCAGCAGTTACTCGATTATTTCTTCGGTATTCTACGGCTACACCTTC	CASSYSIISSVFYGYTF
TRBV9	14	-	TRBD1	TRBJ1-5	TGTGCCAGCAGCGTGGGACAGGGGAATCAGCCCCAGCATTTT	CASSVGQGNQPQHF
TRBV27	15	few	-	TRBJ1-6	TGTGCCAGCGGCGAATTGGGAGCCTATAATTCACCCCTCCACTTT	CASGELGAYNSPLHF
TRBV7-2	18	-	-	TRBJ2-7	TGTGCCAGCAGCTTAGGTGGGGCTGGCTCCTACCCTAACTACGAGCAGTACTTC	CASSLGGAGSYPNYEQYF
TRBV18	13	once	-	TRBJ2-3	TGTGCCAGCTCACCACTCGTCACAGATACGCAGTATTTT	CASSPLVTDTQYF
TRBV3-1/TRBV3-2	16	-	-	TRBJ2-3	TGTGCCAGCAGCCAAGGTACAGCCTTTCTTCAAGATACGCAGTATTTT	CASSQGTAFLQDTQYF
TRBV29-1	14	-	-	TRBJ1-1	TGCAGCGTTGGGGGAGGGGGAGAGTACACTGAAGCTTTCTTT	CSVGGGGEYTEAFF
TRBV5-4	15	once	-	TRBJ2-4	TGTGCCAGCAGCCTCCGGCGGGAAGCCAAAAACATTCAGTACTTC	CASSLRREAKNIQYF
TRBV3-1/TRBV3-2	15	-	TRBD2	TRBJ2-7	TGTGCCAGCAGCCAATCGATTAGCGGGAGCGAGGAGCAGTACTTC	CASSQSISGSEEQYF
TRBV3-1/TRBV3-2	13	-	-	TRBJ1-2	TGTGCCAGCAGCCCCGGTCGGGGGTATGGCTACACCTTC	CASSPGRGYGYTF
TRBV9	15	-	-	TRBJ2-1	TGTGCCAGCAGCGTAGCTTGGACAGCCTACAATGAGCAGTTCTTC	CASSVAWTAYNEQFF
TRBV2	13	-	-	TRBJ1-2	TGTGCCAGCACCCAGACAGACCTCTATGGCTACACCTTC	CASTQTDLYGYTF
TRBV4-3	17	-	TRBD2	TRBJ2-3	TGCGCCAGCAGCCAGGCGGGAGGGCCCTTCTGGCGGGATACGCAGTATTTT	CASSQAGGPFWRDTQYF
TRBV6-2/TRBV6-3	17	-	TRBD1	TRBJ2-7	TGTGCCAGCAGTTCCCTGATCCGGGACAGGGAGCTTTACGAGCAGTACTTC	CASSSLIRDRELYEQYF
TRBV5-1	17	-	-	TRBJ2-2	TGCGCCAGCAGCTTACTAACGGGGGGCCTGAACACCGGGGAGCTGTTTTTT	CASSLLTGGLNTGELFF
TRBV18	14	-	-	TRBJ1-1	TGTGCCAGCTCACCACTGGGGGGGACCACTGAAGCTTTCTTT	CASSPLGGTTEAFF
TRBV14	13	-	-	TRBJ1-1	TGTGCCAGCAGCCGGAACAGGAACACTGAAGCTTTCTTT	CASSRNRNTEAFF
TRBV18	14	-	-	TRBJ1-5	TGTGCCAGCTCACCAGCGAGGGACAATCAACCCCAGCATTTT	CASSPARDNQPQHF
TRBV25-1	14	-	-	TRBJ2-2	TGTGCCAGCACCACAGGGTCGGGTACCGGGGAGCTGTTTTTT	CASTTGSGTGELFF
TRBV10-3	18	once	TRBD2	TRBJ2-2	TGTGCCTCCACCCCCCGACTAGCGGGGGGGCACGACACCGGGGAGCTGTTTTTT	CASTPRLAGGHDTGELFF
TRBV7-9	15	few	TRBD1	TRBJ1-5	TGTGCCAGCAGCTCCGACAGGGAAGGTTCCCAGCCCCAGCATTTT	CASSSDREGSQPQHF
TRBV4-1	17	-	TRBD1	TRBJ1-2	TGCGCCAGCAGCCCACGCCTCGAGGGGGCTGACAACTATGGCTACACCTTC	CASSPRLEGADNYGYTF
TRBV7-9	15	-	-	TRBJ1-1	TGTGCCAGCAGCTTAGGCGGGGGGCGGGTCACTGAAGCTTTCTTT	CASSLGGGRVTEAFF
TRBV29-1	13	-	-	TRBJ2-4	TGCAGCGCCAGGGGATTTGCCAAAAACATTCAGTACTTC	CSARGFAKNIQYF
TRBV19	16	-	TRBD1	TRBJ2-7	TGTGCCAGTAGTATAGTAAAGGGACAGGGGGTGGACGAGCAGTACTTC	CASSIVKGQGVDEQYF
TRBV9	13	-	-	TRBJ1-2	TGTGCCAGCAGCGGGCAGTGGGGGCAGGGCTACACCTTC	CASSGQWGQGYTF
TRBV2	16	-	TRBD2	TRBJ2-3	TGTGCCAGCAGTGAACTAGCGGGGGGCAGGACAGATACGCAGTATTTT	CASSELAGGRTDTQYF
TRBV14	15	-	TRBD2	TRBJ2-7	TGTGCCAGCAGCAGGACTAGCGCCCGCCCCTACGAGCAGTACTTC	CASSRTSARPYEQYF
TRBV2	15	few	TRBD2	TRBJ2-7	TGTGCCAGCTCCCTGGGGAGGGGACTAATATACGAGCAGTACTTC	CASSLGRGLIYEQYF
TRBV11-2	15	-	TRBD1	TRBJ2-7	TGTGCCAGCAGCGGGTGGGACAGGGCTACCGCCGAGCAGTACTTC	CASSGWDRATAEQYF
TRBV6-4	17	-	-	TRBJ1-2	TGTGCCAGCAGTGACTACCCACTAGGGAAGGGTGGCTATGGCTACACCTTC	CASSDYPLGKGGYGYTF
TRBV27	17	-	TRBD1	TRBJ1-5	TGTGCCAGCAGTTTATCGATGTGGGGACAGGGGGGGCAGCCCCAGCATTTT	CASSLSMWGQGGQPQHF
TRBV9	15	-	TRBD1	TRBJ1-5	TGTGCCAGCAGCGTAGAGGGGGCCTATGATCAGCCCCAGCATTTT	CASSVEGAYDQPQHF
TRBV5-1	11	once	-	TRBJ2-1	TGCGCCAGCGTTTGGAGTAATGAGCAGTTCTTC	CASVWSNEQFF
TRBV9	15	-	-	TRBJ1-2	TGTGCCAGCAGCGTAGGGCCCGGAGCTCTCTATGGCTACACCTTC	CASSVGPGALYGYTF
TRBV5-1	16	-	TRBD2	TRBJ2-1	TGCGCCAGCAGCTTGCTTGGCGGGAGGACATACAATGAGCAGTTCTTC	CASSLLGGRTYNEQFF
TRBV21-1	17	-	-	TRBJ2-1	TGTGCCAGCAGCAAATGGTGGTACTCTCGCCCCACGAATGAGCAGTTCTTC	CASSKWWYSRPTNEQFF
TRBV7-3	12	-	-	TRBJ2-7	TGTGCCAGCCCCCCGGCGCGGAGGGGGCAGTACTTC	CASPPARRGQYF
TRBV15	14	-	TRBD1	TRBJ1-5	TGTGCCACCAGCAGAGACAGGGGGAATCAGCCCCAGCATTTT	CATSRDRGNQPQHF
TRBV19	16	few	TRBD1	TRBJ2-3	TGTGCCAGTAGTATAAGGGGACAGGGTAGCACAGATACGCAGTATTTT	CASSIRGQGSTDTQYF